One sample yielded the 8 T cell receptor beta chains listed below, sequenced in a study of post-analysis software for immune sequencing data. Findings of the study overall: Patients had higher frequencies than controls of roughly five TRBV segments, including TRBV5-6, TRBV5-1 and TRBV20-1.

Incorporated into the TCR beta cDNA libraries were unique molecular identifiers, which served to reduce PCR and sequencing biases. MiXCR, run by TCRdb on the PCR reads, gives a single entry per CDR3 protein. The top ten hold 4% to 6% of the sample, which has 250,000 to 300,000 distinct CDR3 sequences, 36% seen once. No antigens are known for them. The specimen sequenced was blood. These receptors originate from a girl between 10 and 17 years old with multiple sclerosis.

As DNA, the CDR3 is TGTGCCAGCAGATTTAGCGGGGAGCCGGGGAGCGGCCATGAGCAGTTCTTC. Amino acid sequence: CASRFSGEPGSGHEQFF. The chain has TRBV7-3 and TRBJ2-1, with 8 positions matching TRBD2. Germline CDR1 SGHTA, CDR2 FQGTGA. The CDR3 extends over 17 amino acids. V trimming: 6 bases; J trimming: 8 bases; junction bases outside the gene matches: 18.

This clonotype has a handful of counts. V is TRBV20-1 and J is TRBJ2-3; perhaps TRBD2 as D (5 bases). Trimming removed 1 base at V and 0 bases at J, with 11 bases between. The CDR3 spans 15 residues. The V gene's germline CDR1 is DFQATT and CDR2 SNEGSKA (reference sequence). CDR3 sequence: CSARAGGPSTDTQYF. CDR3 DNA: TGCAGTGCTAGAGCAGGCGGGCCGAGCACAGATACGCAGTATTTT.

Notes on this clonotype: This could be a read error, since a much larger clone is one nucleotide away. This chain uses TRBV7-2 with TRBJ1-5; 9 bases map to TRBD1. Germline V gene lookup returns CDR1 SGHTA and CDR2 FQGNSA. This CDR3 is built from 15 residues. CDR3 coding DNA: TGTGCCGGCAGCTCCGGGGGACAGGGAGCTCAGCCCCAGCATTTT. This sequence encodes CAGSSGGQGAQPQHF. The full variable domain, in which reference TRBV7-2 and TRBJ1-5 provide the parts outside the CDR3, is GAGVSQSPSNKVTEKGKDVELRCDPISGHTALYWYRQSLGQGLEFLIYFQGNSAPDKSGLPSDRFSAERTGGSVSTLTIQRTQQEDSAVYLCAGSSGGQGAQPQHFGDGTRLSIL.

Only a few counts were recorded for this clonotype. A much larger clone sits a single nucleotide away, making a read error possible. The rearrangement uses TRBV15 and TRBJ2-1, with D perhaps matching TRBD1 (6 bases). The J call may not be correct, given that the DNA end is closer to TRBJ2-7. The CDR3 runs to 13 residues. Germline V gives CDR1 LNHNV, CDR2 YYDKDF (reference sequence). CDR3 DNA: TGTGCCACCAGCAGACAGGGGTACAATGAGCAGTACTTC. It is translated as CATSRQGYNEQYF.

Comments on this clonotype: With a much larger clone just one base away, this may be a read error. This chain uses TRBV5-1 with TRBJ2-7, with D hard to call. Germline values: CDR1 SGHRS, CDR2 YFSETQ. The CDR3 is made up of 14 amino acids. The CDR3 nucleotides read TGCGCCGGCAGCGCCCGGGCAGGCACGGCCGAGCAGTACTTC. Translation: CAGSARAGTAEQYF.

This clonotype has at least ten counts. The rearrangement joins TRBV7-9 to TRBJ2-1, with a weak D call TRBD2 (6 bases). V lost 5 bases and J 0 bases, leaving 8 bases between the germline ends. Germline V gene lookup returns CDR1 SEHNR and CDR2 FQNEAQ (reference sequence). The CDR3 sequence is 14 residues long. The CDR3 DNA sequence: TGTGCCAGCAGCCGGGGGACCTCCTACAATGAGCAGTTCTTC. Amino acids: CASSRGTSYNEQFF.

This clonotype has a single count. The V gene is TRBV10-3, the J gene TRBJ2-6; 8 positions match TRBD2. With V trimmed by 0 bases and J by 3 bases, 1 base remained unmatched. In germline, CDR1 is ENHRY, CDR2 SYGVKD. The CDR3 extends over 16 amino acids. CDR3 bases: TGTGCCATCAGTGAGTCAGCGGGAGATGGGGCCAACGTCCTGACTTTC. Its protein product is CAISESAGDGANVLTF.

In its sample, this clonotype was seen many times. The CDR3 DNA follows: TGTGCCAGCAGCCAACCGTCTGGGGCCAACGTCCTGACTTTC. As protein: CASSQPSGANVLTF. V gene TRBV3-1 combines with J gene TRBJ2-6, with D uncertain. Looked up from germline, CDR1 is LGHDT and CDR2 is YNNKEL (reference sequence). This CDR3 is built from 14 residues. V lost 2 bases to trimming and J lost 1 base, with 3 bases between them.